The 9 T cell receptor beta chains presented below share a single source sample, sequenced in a study of blood T cell repertoires in COVID-19. The table came from immunoSEQ multiplex PCR; TCRdb's copy has only in-frame clones and leaves some out. Counted here are more than 250,000 clones, approximately 88% occurring once; the ten biggest clones make up 1% to 1.5%. Sequencing was done on a sample of PBMCs or T cells enriched from blood (not recorded which). These receptors came from a woman in her thirties or forties with acute COVID-19.

The rearrangement joins TRBV18 to TRBJ2-2, with D possibly TRBD2 on 5 matching bases. The CDR3 is 16 amino acids. Germline V gene lookup returns CDR1 KGHSH and CDR2 LQKENI. V lost 2 bases and J 1 base, leaving 11 bases between the germline ends. As DNA, the CDR3 is TGTGCCAGCTCACCAGTTAACGGGATGAACACCGGGGAGCTGTTTTTT. Residues: CASSPVNGMNTGELFF.

The chain carries TRBV5-1 and TRBJ2-1; 11 positions agree with TRBD2. J gave up 0 bases and V 6 bases, and 8 bases lay outside the gene matches. This CDR3 comprises 17 residues. CDR1 is SGHRS and CDR2 is YFSETQ in the germline V gene. The chain's CDR3 is CASKTTSGSLSYNEQFF. Written as DNA, the CDR3 is TGCGCCAGCAAGACAACTAGCGGGAGTCTCTCCTACAATGAGCAGTTCTTC.

The chain has TRBV15 and TRBJ2-7; TRBD2 matches 7 bases. This CDR3 contains 13 residues. After removal of 9 bases from V and 6 bases from J, the junction contained 11 bases not matched to a gene. Per germline, CDR1 LNHNV and CDR2 YYDKDF (reference sequence). Written as DNA, the CDR3 is TGTGCCACGGCGCGCGGGGGATCCGTCGAGCAGTACTTC. Its protein is CATARGGSVEQYF. Looking up the rest from reference TRBV15 and TRBJ2-7 gives the full variable domain: DAMVIQNPRYQVTQFGKPVTLSCSQTLNHNVMYWYQQKSSQAPKLLFHYYDKDFNNEADTPDNFQSRRPNTSFCFLDIRSPGLGDTAMYLCATARGGSVEQYFGPGTRLTVT.

The sample holds a few counts of this clone. The rearrangement joins TRBV7-2 to TRBJ1-2; TRBD1 is a possible D gene (5 bases). Trimming removed 3 bases at V and 13 bases at J, with 18 bases between. Germline V gene lookup returns CDR1 SGHTA and CDR2 FQGNSA. The CDR3 totals 13 residues. In DNA form, the CDR3 reads TGTGCCAGCAGCTTGGGGGAGGGCAGGGCTGTCACCTTC. Translated, it gives CASSLGEGRAVTF.

J is TRBJ2-4 and V is TRBV30; D gene ambiguous. V lost 2 bases to trimming and J lost 9 bases, with 14 bases between them. The CDR3 has 13 residues. Germline assignment: CDR1 GTSNPN and CDR2 SVGIG (reference sequence). CDR3 nucleotides: TGTGCCTGGAGTAACCAGCTAGTGCCCATTCAGTACTTC. Translated: CAWSNQLVPIQYF.

V is TRBV6-4 and J is TRBJ1-2; no clear D. The CDR3 sequence is 17 residues long. The germline gives CDR1 MRHNA, CDR2 SNTAGT. V was trimmed by 4 bases and J by 0 bases, leaving 18 bases between them. The CDR3 DNA sequence: TGTGCCAGCAGTGCTGTTTCTGTGGGCACTGCTAACTATGGCTACACCTTC. Its translation: CASSAVSVGTANYGYTF.

The CDR3 loop reads CASRGLQKETQYF. The CDR3, as DNA: TGTGCCAGCAGAGGACTTCAAAAAGAGACCCAGTACTTC. The chain joins TRBV27 to TRBJ2-5; TRBD2 is a possible D gene (5 bases). This CDR3 comprises 13 residues. Trimming stripped 6 bases from V and 3 bases from J, with 11 bases between. From germline, CDR1 is MNHEY and CDR2 SMNVEV (reference sequence).

The rearrangement links TRBV28 to TRBJ1-6; D is ambiguous. V dropped 3 bases and J dropped 7 bases, with 10 bases sitting between them. Germline lookup yields CDR1 MDHEN and CDR2 SYDVKM. The CDR3 length is 14 residues. This CDR3 is CASSFGRRNSPLHF. CDR3 nucleotides: TGTGCCAGCAGTTTCGGCCGGAGGAATTCACCCCTCCACTTT.

The genes are TRBV10-3 and TRBJ1-2; a possible D gene is TRBD1 (6 bases). Per germline, CDR1 ENHRY and CDR2 SYGVKD. V shed 5 bases and J shed 3 bases, with 13 bases lying between them. The CDR3 contains 14 residues. CDR3 region: CAISSLTGDYGYTF. DNA of the CDR3: TGTGCCATCAGTTCCTTGACAGGCGACTATGGCTACACCTTC.